The source of this T cell receptor beta chain is a study of blood T cell repertoires in COVID-19. Whole-study context: Some COVID-19 samples were acute and others convalescent; all came from the United States, Italy and Spain. T cells, B-cell-depleted T cells, or PBMCs supplied cDNA or gDNA.

Clones were read by immunoSEQ multiplex PCR, and TCRdb kept only the in-frame ones, dropping some. In the table there are tens of thousands of clones, roughly 80% of which are singletons. V was clipped by 1 base and J by 3 bases; unmatched bases: 10. Germline V gives CDR1 LNHDA, CDR2 SQIVND (reference sequence). CDR3 length equals 18 residues. The gene calls are TRBV19 and TRBJ2-2; TRBD2 aligns across 8 bases. The source material was peripheral blood. The source is a woman older than 75 with active or convalescent COVID-19. In DNA form, the CDR3 reads TGTGCCAGTAGTATAGTAATGGCGGGGGGCGCGTACACCGGGGAGCTGTTTTTT. Protein product: CASSIVMAGGAYTGELFF.